These 3 T cell receptor beta chains came from one sample sequenced in a study of a mutant IDH1 vaccine in newly diagnosed glioma. What these receptors recognize is not known. Sample time point: week 23, last vaccination. Vaccination comprised doses that each held 300 ug of mutant IDH1 20-mer peptide, plus topical imiquimod. Assay: immunoSEQ multiplex PCR; the TCRdb copy retains only in-frame clones and omits some. The data show over 35,000 clones, with roughly four fifths seen just once and around 5% held by the top ten. The source material was PBMCs, sampled from a glioma patient whose treatment included an IDH1 peptide vaccine. These receptor sequences come from a man aged 35 to 55 with glioma.

The V call is TRBV5-4, the J call TRBJ2-7; 8 bases map to TRBD1. The V segment lost 4 bases and the J segment 1 base; nucleotides outside the gene matches: 1. The CDR3 is 13 amino acids. The germline gives CDR1 SGHNT, CDR2 YYREEE (reference sequence). The CDR3 region has the DNA TGTGCCAGCAGCCGGACAGGGTCCTACGAGCAGTACTTC. It specifies CASSRTGSYEQYF.

The rearrangement uses TRBV2 and TRBJ1-5, with 7 bases fitting TRBD1. CDR3 length: 16 amino acids. Losses at the gene ends were 2 bases for V and 6 bases for J; bases not matched to a gene: 10. Germline V CDR1 and CDR2: SNHLY, FYNNEI. The CDR3 region is CASSEIRGQGGQPQHF. The DNA for the CDR3 is TGTGCCAGCAGTGAAATAAGGGGGCAGGGCGGTCAGCCCCAGCATTTT.

The V and J genes are TRBV2 and TRBJ2-1; TRBD1 agrees at 10 bases. CDR1 and CDR2 (germline): SNHLY, FYNNEI. CDR3 length: 15 amino acids. The junction had 12 bases not matched to a gene; V was cut back by 10 bases and J by 6 bases. The chain's CDR3 is CANSDRDRGVNEQFF. CDR3 DNA sequence: TGTGCCAACTCAGACCGGGACAGGGGAGTCAATGAGCAGTTCTTC.